Below, 2 T cell receptor beta chains from the same sample are listed, as sequenced in a study of circulating and synovial CD4+ cells in juvenile arthritis. The repertoire was sequenced with immunoSEQ multiplex PCR; TCRdb's copy has only in-frame clones and lacks some. The sample records some 15,000 clones, 91% being singletons. Sequencing was done on a sample of CD4+ T cells from blood. The receptors shown here come from a human donor with juvenile idiopathic arthritis.

This clone appeared once. Here the CDR3 reads CASRTGSYNSPLHF. DNA of the CDR3: TGTGCCAGTAGGACAGGGTCCTATAATTCACCCCTCCACTTT. This chain links TRBV19 with TRBJ1-6; 7 nucleotides match TRBD1. CDR3 length: 14 residues. Germline values: CDR1 LNHDA, CDR2 SQIVND (reference sequence). The V and J ends lost 6 bases and 1 base, in that order; junction bases with no gene match: 0.

The genes are TRBV11-3 and TRBJ2-2, with a possible D match to TRBD2 (7 bases). The germline gives CDR1 SGHNT, CDR2 YENEEA. V was pared by 1 base and J by 4 bases, with 10 bases between. The CDR3 is made up of 15 amino acids. CDR3 residues: CASSLGRGRTGELFF. Here the CDR3 DNA reads TGTGCCAGCAGCTTAGGGCGGGGGCGCACCGGGGAGCTGTTTTTT.